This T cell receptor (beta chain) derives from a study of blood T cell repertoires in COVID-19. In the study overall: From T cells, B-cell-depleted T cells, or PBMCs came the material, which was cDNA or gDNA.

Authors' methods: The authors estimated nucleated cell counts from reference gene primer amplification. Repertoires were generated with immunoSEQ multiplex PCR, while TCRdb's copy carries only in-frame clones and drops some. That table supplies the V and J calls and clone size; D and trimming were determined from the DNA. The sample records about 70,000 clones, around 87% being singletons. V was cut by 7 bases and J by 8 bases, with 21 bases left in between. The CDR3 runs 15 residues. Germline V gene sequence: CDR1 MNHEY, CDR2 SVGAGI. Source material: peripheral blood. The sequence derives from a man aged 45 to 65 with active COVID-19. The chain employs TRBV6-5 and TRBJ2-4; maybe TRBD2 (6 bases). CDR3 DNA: TGTGCCAGCAAGCCCCCTTCGGCGGGGAGAGACATTCAGTACTTC. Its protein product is CASKPPSAGRDIQYF.